The source of this T cell receptor beta chain is a study of T cell responses to AZD1222 COVID-19 vaccine. Here immunoSEQ multiplex PCR was the method, and the copy in TCRdb shows in-frame clones only, minus some. The sample shows 140,000 to 150,000 clones, around 88% of them seen only once. The ends were cut back, 5 bases at V and 0 bases at J, with 14 bases in the middle. This CDR3 spans 16 amino acids. CDR1 SNHLY and CDR2 FYNNEI come from the germline V gene. The receptor comes from an adult in good health. Sample: peripheral blood, taken on day 0 of AZD1222 vaccination. V is TRBV2 and J is TRBJ1-3, with D tentatively TRBD1 (5 bases). CDR3 sequence: CASSPGFRSSGNTIYF. CDR3 coding DNA: TGTGCCAGCAGTCCAGGGTTCAGAAGCTCTGGAAACACCATATATTTT.